This TCR beta chain was identified in a study of cytomegalovirus exposure and HLA in healthy donors listed by TCRdb under 2017. Some background on the complete study: In an earlier analysis of 587 of the donors, 276 Gb of sequence data and 100 million or so unique TCR beta sequences from some 170 million T cells were reported. An early release that covered around 590 HLA-typed donors contained around 300 gigabases of sequencing data and around 85 million unique TCR sequences. Of the 350 to 400 genotyped donors, over 65% fell in the genetic ancestry cluster associated with self-reported Caucasian donors. The study was designed to test whether signatures of past pathogen exposure could be identified by cataloging public T cell receptors. The study used immunosequencing to profile the T cell repertoires of several hundred subjects and linked those repertoires to cytomegalovirus serostatus. In addition to the first cohort of hundreds of subjects, a separate validation cohort of 120 different subjects was used. High-throughput TCR immunosequencing, statistical association of individual TCRs with disease status, and machine learning were combined to predict cytomegalovirus infection status. In a later analysis, previously published TCR beta repertoires from 550 to 700 donors were re-analyzed and high-resolution HLA genotyping was added so that TCR occurrence patterns could be studied. Rather than drawing on any new phenotypic data, the later analysis identified candidate immune exposures from TCR beta sequences and the way those sequences occurred across donors. In an earlier analysis of 500 to 650 of the donors, high-throughput TCR beta sequencing was used to judge whether each TCR beta V gene segment behaved as functional or pseudogenic. Alongside the repertoire data, information on donor age, sex, ethnicity and CMV serostatus was compiled. Genome-wide SNP genotypes for about 55% of the roughly 670 donors were used in a later genetic analysis, which treated that subset as a discovery cohort. Every discovery cohort repertoire had been produced on one sequencing platform. Class I and class II HLA loci were covered by the typing at four-digit resolution. Typing coverage differed by locus: A, B, C, DRB1 and DQB1 were typed in roughly 629-640 donors, DQA1 in 522, DPA1 in approximately 600, and DPB1 in 472. Because of strong linkage in the cohort, a handful of DR-DQ haplotypes were treated as single units for association and clustering. Among over 350 genotyped donors of the cohort, an average of about 240,000 unique TCR beta nucleotide sequences were sequenced per donor, roughly 20% of them non-productive.

Relative to germline, V is 4 bases shorter and J is 2 bases shorter, with 14 bases between their ends. The germline V gene (reference sequence) provides CDR1 SEHNR and CDR2 FQNEAQ. From cysteine to phenylalanine, the CDR3 is 15 amino acids long. Only the CDR3 part of the read is kept: 45 bases, read in frame from the first base. The cohort was made up of 500 to 800 healthy bone marrow donors. All cohort members were sampled while nominally healthy, although unrecorded immune exposures were likely present. The donor was CMV seronegative and belonged to the group of several hundred seronegative cohort members. A peripheral blood sample was provided by each donor, and peripheral blood mononuclear cells were used for TCR beta sequencing. The Qiagen DNeasy Blood Extraction Kit was used to extract genomic DNA from the blood cell samples. Library construction relied on the immunoSEQ multiplex PCR assay. A mixture of 60 forward primers for TCR Vbeta segments and 13 reverse primers for TCR Jbeta segments was used in the multiplex PCR. The CDR3 region of rearranged TCR beta genes was amplified from genomic DNA by a multiplex PCR assay. On the Illumina HiSeq System, the amplified TCR beta libraries were sequenced as 87-base-pair reads. As for the authors' bioinformatics: A later analysis counted 75 million to 100 million unique TCR beta chains across the 690 or so repertoires, and 10 million to 11 million of these chains were shared by at least two donors. To remove PCR and sequencing errors, raw reads were error-corrected and collapsed into unique sequences using a nearest-neighbor algorithm that merged closely related sequences. Alignment of CDR3 sequences to IMGT reference sequences was used to assign V, D and J gene segments. Each retained sequence needed at least a six-nucleotide match to both a V gene segment and a J gene segment. A rearrangement counted as productive if the CDR3 had no stop codons and remained in frame with V and J, and every other rearrangement counted as non-productive. Following IMGT convention, CDR3 was defined as the stretch from the second conserved V-encoded cysteine to the conserved J-encoded phenylalanine. In an earlier analysis of more than 550 of the donors, sequences lacking an unambiguous match to a single V gene segment were excluded. An earlier analysis of a few hundred of the donors called V segments functional above 56.7% productive rearrangements and segregating when the between-donor standard deviation exceeded 5%. A statistical classification framework was developed to diagnose cytomegalovirus status using the catalog of TCR beta chain sequences. V and J gene assignment, in a later analysis, came from comparing TCR nucleotide sequences with IMGT/GENE-DB human TR gene sequences. The TCRdist pipeline was used in a later analysis to assign CDR3 sequences and most-parsimonious VDJ recombination scenarios. In a later analysis, each TCR beta chain was defined by its CDR3 amino acid sequence together with its V-gene family, and reads without a unique V-gene family were excluded. A later analysis removed over 500 highly shared, low-generation-probability nucleotide sequences to deal with suspected cross-contamination and a sequencing artifact. For each public chain, a later analysis derived a clonal expansion index from normalized ranks of inferred template counts within each repertoire. Generation probabilities in a later analysis came from a VDJ recombination model fitted to out-of-frame rearrangements, and those results were checked against IGoR. Hypergeometric tests were used in a later analysis to score TCR-TCR, TCR-HLA and TCR-CMV co-occurrence, with a repertoire-size bias correction applied to the TCR pairs. False discovery rates were estimated in a later analysis by permuting HLA or CMV assignments 20 times. In a later analysis, co-occurring TCRs were grouped with DBSCAN, and TCRdist sequence similarity was added when clustering was performed within HLA-allele-positive subsets. Repertoires with fewer than 30,000 or more than 120,000 public chains were left out of co-occurrence clustering, as were four to six repertoires with anomalous nucleotide sharing. Drawn from immuneACCESS, this table holds only the in-frame rearrangements with V and J called that TCRdb kept. Clones are partly lost; checked studies trace under half to an unresolved V gene and leave the rest unexplained. V and J calls and clone size are those listed in that table; D and trimming were worked out from the DNA. The sample table shows around 130,000 clones, and 81% are seen once. The biggest ten clones account for 2% to 2.5% of the sample.

About this clone itself: The clone's antigen remains unknown. Qualities for individual bases were not recorded, and no much larger clone is one base off.

The full study reports these points: The 87-base-pair reads could not distinguish some IMGT-functional V segments, including TRBV6-2 and TRBV6-3, so those segments were excluded. Most CMV-associated TCR beta chains appeared to be HLA-restricted in a later analysis, and the HLA associations seemed to be driven largely by CMV exposure. A cluster of highly shared sequence variants was judged likely to represent a technical artifact of the sequencing pipeline. Presence/absence analyses assumed roughly uniform sequencing depth across donors, an assumption that may not hold. An earlier analysis of approximately 530 of the donors showed that most TCR beta V segments appeared in productive rearrangements either about 87% or about 30% of the time, which broadly matched IMGT annotations. Across donors, most TCR sequences were observed very rarely, whereas some public TCRs were present in many individuals. A further reported finding was that TCR beta sequences accurately predicted the HLA-A and HLA-B alleles for most subjects in the first cohort. The authors suggested that the approach could potentially be extended to other disease states and immunological phenotypes. A later analysis reported that several top co-occurrence clusters appeared linked to parvovirus B19, influenza, CMV and Epstein-Barr virus. Because counts were too low, some 17 rarely observed V segments, including chromosome 9 orphons, were excluded from the earlier analysis of some 540 of the donors. In both the original and validation cohorts, the classifier was reported to diagnose cytomegalovirus status with high specificity and sensitivity. When HLA alleles, especially DR and DQ, strongly co-occurred, attributing TCR associations to individual alleles was difficult. Three of the identified cytomegalovirus-associated TCR beta chains were confirmed in vitro to be specific for cytomegalovirus antigens. Only TCR beta chains were sequenced in this cohort, and the absence of alpha or paired-chain data limited detectable features. In a later analysis, TCR association rates were found to vary across HLA loci, with the most associated TCRs seen for DRB1 alleles and the fewest for HLA-C alleles. A total of 150 or so TCR beta chains were listed by the study as associated with cytomegalovirus. Specific HLA alleles were associated with 15,000 to 20,000 TCR beta sequences at a false discovery rate of 0.05 in a later analysis. In a later analysis, HLA-associated TCR beta chains showed more clonal expansion and lower generation probabilities than non-associated chains that were equally common. Immune exposure information for the cohort was limited to CMV serostatus. A later genetic analysis reported fewer N-insertions in productive TCRs among donors in an Asian-associated ancestry cluster than the roughly 620-donor mean. V-gene and J-gene trimming of TCR beta chains was associated with a missense DCLRE1C variant in a later genetic analysis, and the association was replicated in an independent cohort. Correlated functional status among segregating V segments might reflect linkage disequilibrium, but an unknown experimental factor could not be ruled out. Because some donors lacked HLA typing at each locus, the association tests relied only on the typed subset.

The V gene is TRBV7-9 and the J gene is TRBJ1-2; a tentative D call is TRBD1 (5 bases match). Sample: PBMCs. This TCR came from a woman aged 40 to 50 in good health and CMV-seronegative. The CDR3 amino acid sequence is: CASSSAQGKNYGYTF. The DNA sequence is TGTGCCAGCAGCTCGGCCCAGGGTAAAAACTATGGCTACACCTTC.